Sequencing of this T cell receptor beta chain was carried out in a study of CD8+ T cells in alopecia areata (dated by TCRdb to between 2017 and 2018). In the study overall: The treated patients took part in an open-label pilot trial in which moderate-to-severe alopecia areata was treated with oral tofacitinib at 5 to 10 mg twice daily. Tofacitinib was administered for 6 to 18 months, and 6 months of follow-up off drug were then conducted to assess delayed response and recurrence. Scalp clonality was compared across normal scalp (n=4), patchy alopecia areata scalp (n=8), and alopecia totalis/universalis scalp (n=8). The study used high-throughput TCRbeta sequencing to examine T cell clonal expansion in alopecia areata, in both the C3H/HeJ mouse model and human patients. TCRbeta CDR3 regions were amplified by immunoSEQ multiplex PCR with 35 Vbeta forward and 13 Jbeta reverse primers. Biopsies were taken from tofacitinib-treated patients at baseline and at 4 and 24 weeks of treatment, and a later scalp biopsy was taken in several of the tofacitinib-treated patients. Human TCRbeta sequencing covered scalp tissue and sorted CD4+ and CD8+ peripheral blood T cells from patchy and totalis/universalis alopecia areata patients and healthy controls. The RNA source kit depended on sample type: the PAXgene miRNA kit for fixed scalp, the miRNeasy kit for PBMCs, and the RNeasy kit for mouse skin. In treated patients, disease severity was measured using the SALT score, which gives the percentage of scalp surface area affected. Here is what the overall study found, with its caveats: Shared TCR sequences between patients were less evident than in mice, which may be partly attributable to HLA diversity in the patient population. Higher clonality and more expanded CD8+ clones were observed in lesional scalp than in normal scalp, particularly in alopecia totalis/universalis, a finding suggestive of antigenic drive. Scalp clonality and the number of expanded CD8+ clones among the top 100 scalp clones were significantly decreased by tofacitinib. Because the treated cohort was small and had just a single nonresponder, larger studies are needed to establish links between baseline CD8+ expansion and response. Resident alphabeta T cells in normal human skin are also sequenced, complicating scalp TCR repertoire analysis, unlike mouse skin dominated by gammadelta T cells. During tofacitinib treatment, many expanded lesional clones stuck around in both scalp and blood, and this persistence may partly explain why relapse happens after treatment is stopped.

From the cysteine up to the phenylalanine, the CDR3 has a length of 13 residues. Only CDR3 DNA is held: 39 bases, read in frame from base 1. V gives up 1 base and J gives up 8 bases, and the segment between their germline ends measures 11 bases. The germline V gene (reference sequence) specifies GTSNPN as CDR1 and SVGIG as CDR2. Per the publication, the treatment or condition label means: oral pan-JAK inhibitor, 5-10 mg twice daily. Peripheral blood and lesional scalp punch biopsies were obtained from patients with alopecia areata. PBMCs were isolated by density centrifugation and stained for CD3, CD4 and CD8, and CD4+ and CD8+ T cells were sorted on a FACSAria. Library preparation was by the immunoSEQ multiplex PCR assay. For TCR sequencing, RNA was extracted from every sample and reverse transcribed into cDNA to serve as template. First-strand cDNA was synthesized using SuperScript III with a 2:1 mix of oligo-dT and random hexamers. A synthetic immune receptor repertoire was used to gauge amplification bias, and whatever bias remained was removed computationally. On the authors' methods: Raw reads were preprocessed to remove errors, and CDR3 was defined according to IMGT conventions as the region from the conserved cysteine to phenylalanine. Clonality was calculated as 1 minus Shannon entropy normalized by log2 of the number of productive unique TCRs. CD4 or CD8 identity of scalp clones was inferred by cross-referencing scalp TCRbeta sequences with sorted blood CD4 and CD8 repertoires. TCRdb took over this immuneACCESS table, retaining in-frame rearrangements with V and J assigned. Such tables are incomplete; in checked studies, under half of the missing clones stem from an unresolved V gene, and the remainder is unexplained. V and J calls and clone size are those listed in that table; D and trimming were worked out from the DNA. Present in this sample are about 210,000 clones, roughly two fifths of which were seen just once. Around 0.48% of the sample belongs to the ten largest clones.

Details on this clone: What this receptor recognizes is not known. Per-base qualities were not stored, and no clone one base away is much larger.

The sequence was obtained from a human donor with alopecia areata. Sequenced material: CD4+ T cells sorted from blood, taken between weeks 30 and 35, from a patient treated with tofacitinib. The sequence links TRBV30 to TRBJ1-4; tentative D gene TRBD1, with 5 bases matching. The CDR3 reads as follows: CAWSGQGGEKLFF. In nucleotides, the sequence is TGTGCCTGGAGTGGCCAGGGAGGCGAAAAACTGTTTTTT.